This T cell receptor (beta chain) was found in a study of blood T cell repertoires in COVID-19. About the research overall: T cells, B-cell-depleted T cells, or PBMCs provided the cDNA or gDNA that served as material.

As originally analysed: Estimation of nucleated cell counts was performed using reference gene primer amplification. Clones were read by immunoSEQ multiplex PCR, and TCRdb kept only the in-frame ones, dropping some. V and J calls and clone size come straight from that table; D and trimming were deduced from the DNA. This sample yields 250,000 to 400,000 clones, of which 90% are seen a single time; roughly 2.9% belongs to the top ten. The V gene lost 6 bases and the J gene lost 7 bases, with 22 bases spanning the gap. The CDR3 covers 16 residues. Germline loops: CDR1 SGHRS, CDR2 YFSETQ. The sample consisted of peripheral blood. This clonotype was obtained from a woman in her 30s with COVID-19, enrolled during active disease. V and J are TRBV5-1 and TRBJ2-2; D is perhaps TRBD1 (5 bases). CDR3 sequence reads: CASTTGTWQGGGELFF. The CDR3, as DNA: TGCGCCAGCACCACTGGCACTTGGCAGGGTGGCGGGGAGCTGTTTTTT.